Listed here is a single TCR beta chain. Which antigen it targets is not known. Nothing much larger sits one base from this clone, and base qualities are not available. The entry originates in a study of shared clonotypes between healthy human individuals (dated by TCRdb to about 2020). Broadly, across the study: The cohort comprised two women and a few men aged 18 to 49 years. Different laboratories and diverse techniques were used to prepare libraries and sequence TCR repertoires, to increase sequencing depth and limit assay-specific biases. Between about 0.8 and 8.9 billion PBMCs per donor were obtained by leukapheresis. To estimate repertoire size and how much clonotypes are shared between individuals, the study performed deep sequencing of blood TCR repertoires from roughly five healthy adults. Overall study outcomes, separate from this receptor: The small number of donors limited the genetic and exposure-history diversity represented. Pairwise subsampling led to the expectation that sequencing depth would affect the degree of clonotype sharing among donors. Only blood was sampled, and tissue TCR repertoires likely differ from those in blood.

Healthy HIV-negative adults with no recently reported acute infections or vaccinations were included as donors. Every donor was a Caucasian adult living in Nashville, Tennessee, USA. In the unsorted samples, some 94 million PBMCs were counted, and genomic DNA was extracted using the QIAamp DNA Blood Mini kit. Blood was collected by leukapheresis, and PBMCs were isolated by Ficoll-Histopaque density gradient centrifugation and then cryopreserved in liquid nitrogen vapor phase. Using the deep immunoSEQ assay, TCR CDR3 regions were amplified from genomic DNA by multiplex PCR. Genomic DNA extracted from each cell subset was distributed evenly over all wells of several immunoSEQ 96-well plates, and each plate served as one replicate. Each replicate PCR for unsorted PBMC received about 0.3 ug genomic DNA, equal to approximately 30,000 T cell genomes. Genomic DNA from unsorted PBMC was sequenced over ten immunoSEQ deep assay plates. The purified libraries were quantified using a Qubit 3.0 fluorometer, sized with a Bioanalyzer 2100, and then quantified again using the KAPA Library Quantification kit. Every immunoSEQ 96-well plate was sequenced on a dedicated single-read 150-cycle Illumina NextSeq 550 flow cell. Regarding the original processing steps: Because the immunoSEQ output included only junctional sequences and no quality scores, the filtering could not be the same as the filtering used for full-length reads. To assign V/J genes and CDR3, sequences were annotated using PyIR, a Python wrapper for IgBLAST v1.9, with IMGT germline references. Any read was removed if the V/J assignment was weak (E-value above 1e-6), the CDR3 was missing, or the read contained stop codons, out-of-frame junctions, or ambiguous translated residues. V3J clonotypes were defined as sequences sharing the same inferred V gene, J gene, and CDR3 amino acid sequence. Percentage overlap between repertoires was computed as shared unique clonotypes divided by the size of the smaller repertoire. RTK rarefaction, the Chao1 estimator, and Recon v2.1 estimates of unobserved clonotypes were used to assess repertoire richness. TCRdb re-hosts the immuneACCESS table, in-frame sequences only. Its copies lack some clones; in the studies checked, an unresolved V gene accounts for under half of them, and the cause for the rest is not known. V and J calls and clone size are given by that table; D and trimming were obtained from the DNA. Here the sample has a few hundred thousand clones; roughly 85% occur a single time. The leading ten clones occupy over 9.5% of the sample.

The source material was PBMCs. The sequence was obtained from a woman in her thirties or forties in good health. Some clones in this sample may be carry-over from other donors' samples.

The DNA reads as follows: TGTGCCAGCAGGCCACAGGGGGCTGGGGCCAACGTCCTGACTTTC. Translated, this gives CASRPQGAGANVLTF. The chain is encoded by TRBV28 joined to TRBJ2-6, with 8 bases in between that match TRBD1. Inclusive of the bounding cysteine and phenylalanine, the CDR3 is 15 residues long. The only DNA kept is the CDR3, 45 bases in frame from the first base. The germline V end is reduced by 6 bases and the J end by 2 bases; junction bases left unmatched: 3. CDR1 and CDR2, per the germline V gene, are MDHEN and SYDVKM.